This entry describes one T cell receptor beta chain. What it recognizes is unknown. Selected positively for CCR7 and CD45RO-negative, naive CD8 cells excluded terminally differentiated effector memory CD45RA+ cells. The sample is drawn from a study of shared clonotypes between healthy human individuals. Study as a whole: The plates for each donor numbered three CD4 naive, three CD4 memory, two CD8 naive and one CD8 memory. General study results and limits: Generation probability values for non-shared clonotypes were lower than those for clonotypes shared by all four donors.

This CDR3 contains 15 residues. The ends were cut back, 6 bases at V and 1 base at J, with 10 bases in the middle. The V gene's germline CDR1 is MNHEY and CDR2 SMNVEV (reference sequence). Repertoires were generated with immunoSEQ multiplex PCR, while TCRdb's copy carries only in-frame clones and drops some. In the table there are approximately 2,000,000 clones, 93% of which are singletons. The material sequenced was naive CD8+ T cells from PBMCs. This TCR came from a man younger than 30 in good health. Some clones in this sample may be carry-over from other donors' samples. This chain links TRBV27 with TRBJ1-6; D perhaps matches TRBD1 (6 bases). The CDR3 coding sequence is TGTGCCAGCAGAGAGGGGGAGTCCTATAATTCACCCCTCCACTTT. Translated: CASREGESYNSPLHF.